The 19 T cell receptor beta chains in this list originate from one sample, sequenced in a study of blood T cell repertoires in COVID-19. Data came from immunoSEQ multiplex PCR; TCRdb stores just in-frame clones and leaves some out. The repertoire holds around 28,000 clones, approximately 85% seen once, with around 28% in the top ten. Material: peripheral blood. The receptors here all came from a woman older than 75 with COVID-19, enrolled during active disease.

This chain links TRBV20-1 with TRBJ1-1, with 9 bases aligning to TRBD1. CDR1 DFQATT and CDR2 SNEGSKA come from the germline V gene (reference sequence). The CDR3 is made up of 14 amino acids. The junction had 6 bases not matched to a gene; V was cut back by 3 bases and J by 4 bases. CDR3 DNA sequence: TGCAGTGCTAGTTTAAAGACAGGGGGCACTGAAGCTTTCTTT. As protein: CSASLKTGGTEAFF.

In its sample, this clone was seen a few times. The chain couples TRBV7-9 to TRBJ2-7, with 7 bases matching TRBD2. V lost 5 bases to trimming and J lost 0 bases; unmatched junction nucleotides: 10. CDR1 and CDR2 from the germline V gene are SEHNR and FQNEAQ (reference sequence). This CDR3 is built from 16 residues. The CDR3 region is CASSTPRGDHSYEQYF. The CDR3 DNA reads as TGTGCCAGCAGCACACCTCGGGGGGACCACTCCTACGAGCAGTACTTC.

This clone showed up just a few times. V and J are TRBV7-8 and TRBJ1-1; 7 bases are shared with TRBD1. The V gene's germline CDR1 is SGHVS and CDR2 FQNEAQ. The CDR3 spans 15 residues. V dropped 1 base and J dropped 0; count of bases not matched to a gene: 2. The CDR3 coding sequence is TGTGCCAGCAGCTTAGTGACAGGGATGAACACTGAAGCTTTCTTT. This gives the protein CASSLVTGMNTEAFF.

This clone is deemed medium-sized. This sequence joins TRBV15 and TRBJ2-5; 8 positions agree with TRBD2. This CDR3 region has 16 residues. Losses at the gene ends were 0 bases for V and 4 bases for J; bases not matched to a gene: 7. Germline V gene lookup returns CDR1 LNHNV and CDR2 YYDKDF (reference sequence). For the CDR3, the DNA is TGTGCCACCAGCAGAGATTCGGGGGGGGCGGGAGAGACCCAGTACTTC. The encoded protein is CATSRDSGGAGETQYF.

CDR3 DNA: TGTGCCAGCAGCCAAGCGGGACAGGGACGCCACGAGCAGTACTTC. It encodes CASSQAGQGRHEQYF. V is TRBV5-4 and J is TRBJ2-7, with 9 positions matching TRBD1. This CDR3 has 15 amino acids. Per the germline V gene, CDR1 is SGHNT and CDR2 is YYREEE (reference sequence). V shed 4 bases and J 5 bases; nucleotides not matched to a gene: 10. Using reference TRBV5-4 and TRBJ2-7 for the parts outside the CDR3, the full variable domain is ETGVTQSPTHLIKTRGQQVTLRCSSQSGHNTVSWYQQALGQGPQFIFQYYREEENGRGNFPPRFSGLQFPNYSSELNVNALELDDSALYLCASSQAGQGRHEQYFGPGTRLTVT.

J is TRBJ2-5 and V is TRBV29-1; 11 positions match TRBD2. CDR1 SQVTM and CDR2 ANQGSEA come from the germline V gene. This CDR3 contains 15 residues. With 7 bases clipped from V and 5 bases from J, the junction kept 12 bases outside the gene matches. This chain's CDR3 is CSGRILAGGRETQYF. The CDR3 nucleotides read TGCAGCGGCCGGATTCTAGCGGGGGGCAGGGAGACCCAGTACTTC.

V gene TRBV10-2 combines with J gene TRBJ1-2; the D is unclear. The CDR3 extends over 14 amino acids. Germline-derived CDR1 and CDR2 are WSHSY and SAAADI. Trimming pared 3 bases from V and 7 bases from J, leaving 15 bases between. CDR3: CASSEGTRVGGYTF. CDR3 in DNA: TGCGCCAGCAGTGAAGGCACTCGGGTGGGTGGCTACACCTTC.

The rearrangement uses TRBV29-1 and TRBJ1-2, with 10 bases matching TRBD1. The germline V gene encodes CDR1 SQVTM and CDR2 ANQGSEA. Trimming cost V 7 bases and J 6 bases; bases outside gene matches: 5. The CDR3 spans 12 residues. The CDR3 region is CSARDRGDGYTF. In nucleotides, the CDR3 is TGCAGCGCCCGGGACAGGGGCGATGGCTACACCTTC.

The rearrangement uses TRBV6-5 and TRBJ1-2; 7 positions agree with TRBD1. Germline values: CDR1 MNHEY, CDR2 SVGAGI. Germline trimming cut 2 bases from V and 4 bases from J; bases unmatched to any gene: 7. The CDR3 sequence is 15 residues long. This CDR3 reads CASSYRGQEGYGYTF. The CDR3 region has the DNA TGTGCCAGCAGTTACAGAGGACAGGAGGGCTATGGCTACACCTTC.

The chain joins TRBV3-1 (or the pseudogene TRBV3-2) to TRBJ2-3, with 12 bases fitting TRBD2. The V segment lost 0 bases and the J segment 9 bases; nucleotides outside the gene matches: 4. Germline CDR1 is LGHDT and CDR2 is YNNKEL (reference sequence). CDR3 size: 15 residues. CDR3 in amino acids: CASSQDLLAGGTQYF. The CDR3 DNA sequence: TGTGCCAGCAGCCAAGATCTGCTAGCGGGGGGGACGCAGTATTTT.

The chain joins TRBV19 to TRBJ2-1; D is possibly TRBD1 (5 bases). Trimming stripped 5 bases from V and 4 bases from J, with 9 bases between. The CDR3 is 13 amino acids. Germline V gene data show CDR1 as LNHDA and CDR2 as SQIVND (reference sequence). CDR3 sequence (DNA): TGTGCCAGTAGTCATGGGGCGTACAATGAGCAGTTCTTC. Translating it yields CASSHGAYNEQFF.

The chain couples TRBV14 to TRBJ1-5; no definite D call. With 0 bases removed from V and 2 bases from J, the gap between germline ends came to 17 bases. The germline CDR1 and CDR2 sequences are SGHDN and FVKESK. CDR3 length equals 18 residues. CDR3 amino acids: CASSQDRRDLKGNQPQHF. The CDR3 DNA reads TGTGCCAGCAGCCAAGATAGGAGAGATCTAAAGGGCAATCAGCCCCAGCATTTT.

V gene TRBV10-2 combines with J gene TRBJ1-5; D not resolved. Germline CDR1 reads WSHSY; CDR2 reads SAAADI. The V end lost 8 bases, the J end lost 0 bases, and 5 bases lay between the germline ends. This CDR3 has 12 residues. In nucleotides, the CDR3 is TGCGCCAGCGGAGGTAGCAATCAGCCCCAGCATTTT. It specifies CASGGSNQPQHF.

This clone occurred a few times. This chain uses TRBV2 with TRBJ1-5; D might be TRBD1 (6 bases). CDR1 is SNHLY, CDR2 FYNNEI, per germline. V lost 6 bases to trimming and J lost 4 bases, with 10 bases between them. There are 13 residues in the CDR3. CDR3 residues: CASSWTVNQPQHF. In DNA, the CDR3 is TGTGCCAGCAGCTGGACAGTAAATCAGCCCCAGCATTTT.

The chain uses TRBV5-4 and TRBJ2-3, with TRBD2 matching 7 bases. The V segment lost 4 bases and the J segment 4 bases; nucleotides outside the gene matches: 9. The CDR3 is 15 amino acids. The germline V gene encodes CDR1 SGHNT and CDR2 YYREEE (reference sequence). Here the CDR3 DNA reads TGTGCCAGCAGCCCCCGGGGAGGGTGGGCAGATACGCAGTATTTT. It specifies CASSPRGGWADTQYF.

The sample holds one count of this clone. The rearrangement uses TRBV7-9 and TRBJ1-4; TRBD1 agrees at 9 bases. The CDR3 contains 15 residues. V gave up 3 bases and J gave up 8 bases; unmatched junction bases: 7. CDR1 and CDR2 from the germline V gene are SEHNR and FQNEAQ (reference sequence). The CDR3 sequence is CASSFGGTGNEKLFF. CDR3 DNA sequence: TGTGCCAGCAGCTTCGGGGGGACAGGGAACGAAAAACTGTTTTTT.

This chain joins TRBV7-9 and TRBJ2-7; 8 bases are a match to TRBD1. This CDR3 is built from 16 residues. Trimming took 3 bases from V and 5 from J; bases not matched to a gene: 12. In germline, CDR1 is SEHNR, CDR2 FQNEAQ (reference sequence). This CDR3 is CASSLGGPGGFDEQYF. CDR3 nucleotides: TGTGCCAGCAGCTTGGGTGGGCCAGGGGGCTTCGACGAGCAGTACTTC.

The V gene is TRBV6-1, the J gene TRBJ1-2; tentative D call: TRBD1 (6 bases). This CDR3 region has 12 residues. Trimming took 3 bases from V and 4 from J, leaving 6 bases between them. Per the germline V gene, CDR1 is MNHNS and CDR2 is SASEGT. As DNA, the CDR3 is TGTGCCAGCAGTGAGGACAGCTATGGCTACACCTTC. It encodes CASSEDSYGYTF.

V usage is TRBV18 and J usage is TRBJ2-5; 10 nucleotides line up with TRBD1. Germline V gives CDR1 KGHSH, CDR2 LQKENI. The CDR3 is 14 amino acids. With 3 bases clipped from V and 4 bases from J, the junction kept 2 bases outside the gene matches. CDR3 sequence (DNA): TGTGCCAGCTCACCCCGGACAGGGGGAGAGACCCAGTACTTC. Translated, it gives CASSPRTGGETQYF.